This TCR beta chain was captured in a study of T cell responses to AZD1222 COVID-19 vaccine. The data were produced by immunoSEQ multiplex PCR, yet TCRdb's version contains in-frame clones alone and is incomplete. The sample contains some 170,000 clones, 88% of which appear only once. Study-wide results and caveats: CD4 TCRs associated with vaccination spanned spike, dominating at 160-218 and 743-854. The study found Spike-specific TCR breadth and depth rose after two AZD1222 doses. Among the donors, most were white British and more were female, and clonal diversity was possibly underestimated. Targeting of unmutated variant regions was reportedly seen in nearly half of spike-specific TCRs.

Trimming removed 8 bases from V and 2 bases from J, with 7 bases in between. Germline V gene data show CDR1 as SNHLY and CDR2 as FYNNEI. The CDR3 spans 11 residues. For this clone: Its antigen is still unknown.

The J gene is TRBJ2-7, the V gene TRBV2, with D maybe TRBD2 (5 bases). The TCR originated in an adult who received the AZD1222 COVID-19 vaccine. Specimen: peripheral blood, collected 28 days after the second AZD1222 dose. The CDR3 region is CASRGTYEQYF. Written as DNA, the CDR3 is TGTGCCAGCCGGGGTACCTACGAGCAGTACTTC.